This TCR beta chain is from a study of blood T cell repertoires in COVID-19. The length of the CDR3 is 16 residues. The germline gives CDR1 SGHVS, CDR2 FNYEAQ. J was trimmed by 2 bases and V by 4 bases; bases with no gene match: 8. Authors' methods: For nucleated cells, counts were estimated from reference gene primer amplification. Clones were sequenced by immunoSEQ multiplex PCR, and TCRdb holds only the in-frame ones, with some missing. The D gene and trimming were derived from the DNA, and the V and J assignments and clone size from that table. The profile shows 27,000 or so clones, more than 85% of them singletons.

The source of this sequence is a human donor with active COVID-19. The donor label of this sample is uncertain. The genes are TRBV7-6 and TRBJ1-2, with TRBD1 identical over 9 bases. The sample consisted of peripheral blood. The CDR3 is CASSSQTGGNNYGYTF. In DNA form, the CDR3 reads TGTGCCAGCAGCTCTCAAACAGGGGGCAACAACTATGGCTACACCTTC.